The TCR beta chain under discussion was sequenced for a study of T cell repertoires in cytomegalovirus infection. On the study more broadly: Recently described HLA-C-restricted plus well-studied HLA-B-restricted CMV epitopes were used. A matching HLA type, together with CMV infection, was signaled by public TCR beta signatures. Study observations and caveats: There were HLA-C-restricted CMV-specific TCR beta clonotypes dominating the ex vivo response. Summed frequency of public TCR beta families distinguished CMV carriers with the relevant HLA.

TCRdb analysed the reads with MiXCR anew, one entry per CDR3 protein. Among around 81,000 distinct CDR3 sequences, around 40% were seen once, and the ten largest hold 85% to 95%. Trimming cost V 2 bases and J 2 bases, with 16 bases left between them. The CDR3 loop spans 16 amino acids. Germline loops: CDR1 MNHEY, CDR2 SMNVEV (reference sequence). There are a few counts of this clonotype. Antigen: not known. The chain employs TRBV27 and TRBJ2-7; D is ambiguous. The sample consisted of CD8+ T cells from cultured PBMCs, taken from culture after CMV antigen stimulation. This clonotype originated in a human donor in good health (CMV status not recorded). Some clones in this sample may be carry-over from other donors' samples. The CDR3 region has the DNA TGTGCCAGCAGTTTAGCCGGTACCGATCCACCCTACGAGCAGTACTTC. Amino acids: CASSLAGTDPPYEQYF.